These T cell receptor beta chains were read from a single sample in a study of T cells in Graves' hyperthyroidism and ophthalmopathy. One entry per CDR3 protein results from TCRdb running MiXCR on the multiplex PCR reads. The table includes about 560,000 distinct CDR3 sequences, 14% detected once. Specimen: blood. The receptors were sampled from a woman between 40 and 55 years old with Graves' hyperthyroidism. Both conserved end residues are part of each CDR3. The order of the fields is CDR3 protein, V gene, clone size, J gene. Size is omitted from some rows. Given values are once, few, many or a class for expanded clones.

CASSLLSGSKVEQYF,TRBV28,many,TRBJ2-7
CASSYKPYGTGNTEAFF,TRBV6-2/TRBV6-3,-,TRBJ1-1
CASSPRGLAGGAETQYF,TRBV18,many,TRBJ2-5
CAWSVQPGYGYTF,TRBV30,many,TRBJ1-2
CASCEVGLAGGKQYF,TRBV6-2/TRBV6-3,-,TRBJ2-3
CASSEGQTYEQYF,TRBV5-1,many,TRBJ2-7
CASSLDGKPIYGYTF,TRBV5-1,many,TRBJ1-2
CSALGLAGETQYF,TRBV20-1,few,TRBJ2-5
CASSTDRGGFYEQYF,TRBV12-3/TRBV12-4,many,TRBJ2-7
CASSGSGGLTEAFF,TRBV2,many,TRBJ1-1
CSAHINRGQLQETQYF,TRBV20-1,-,TRBJ2-5
CASSYSGGRNQPQHF,TRBV6-2/TRBV6-3,-,TRBJ1-5
CASSPGYGAYEQYF,TRBV5-6,few,TRBJ2-7